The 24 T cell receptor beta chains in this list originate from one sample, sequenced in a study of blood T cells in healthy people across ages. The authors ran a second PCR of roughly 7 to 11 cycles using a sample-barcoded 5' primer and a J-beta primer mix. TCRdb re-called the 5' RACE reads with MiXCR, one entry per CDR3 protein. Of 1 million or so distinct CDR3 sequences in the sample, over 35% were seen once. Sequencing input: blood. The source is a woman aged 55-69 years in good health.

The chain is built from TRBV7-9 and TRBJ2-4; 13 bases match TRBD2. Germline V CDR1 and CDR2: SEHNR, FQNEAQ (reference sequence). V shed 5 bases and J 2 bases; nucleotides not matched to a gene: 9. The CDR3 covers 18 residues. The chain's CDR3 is CASSRGTSGITTKNIQYF. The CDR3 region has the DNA TGTGCCAGCAGCCGAGGGACTAGCGGGATCACGACCAAAAACATTCAGTACTTC.

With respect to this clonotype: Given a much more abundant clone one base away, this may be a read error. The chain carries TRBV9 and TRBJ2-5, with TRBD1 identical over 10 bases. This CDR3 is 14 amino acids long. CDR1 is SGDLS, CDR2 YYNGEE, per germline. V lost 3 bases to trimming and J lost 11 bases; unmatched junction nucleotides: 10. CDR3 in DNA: TGTGCCAGCAGCGCCGGGACAGGGGTAGGGGAGCAGTACTTC. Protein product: CASSAGTGVGEQYF.

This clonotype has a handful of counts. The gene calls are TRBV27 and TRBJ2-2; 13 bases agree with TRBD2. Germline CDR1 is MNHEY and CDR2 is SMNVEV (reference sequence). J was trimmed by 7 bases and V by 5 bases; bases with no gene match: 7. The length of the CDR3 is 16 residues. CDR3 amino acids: CASSLRLAGGHGELFF. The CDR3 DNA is TGTGCCAGCAGTCTACGACTAGCGGGAGGCCACGGGGAGCTGTTTTTT.

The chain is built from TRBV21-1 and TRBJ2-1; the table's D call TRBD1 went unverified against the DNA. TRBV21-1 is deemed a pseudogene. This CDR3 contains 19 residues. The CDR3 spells CASSKKFCPGGSSYNEQFF. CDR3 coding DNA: TGTGCCAGCAGCAAAAAATTCTGTCCGGGCGGGAGCTCCTACAATGAGCAGTTCTTC.

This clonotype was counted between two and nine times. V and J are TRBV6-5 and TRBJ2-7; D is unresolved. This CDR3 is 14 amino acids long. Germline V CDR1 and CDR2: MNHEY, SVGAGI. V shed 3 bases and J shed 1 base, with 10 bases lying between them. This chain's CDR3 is CASSYLGGSYEQYF. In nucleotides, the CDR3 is TGTGCCAGCAGTTATCTTGGCGGTTCCTACGAGCAGTACTTC.

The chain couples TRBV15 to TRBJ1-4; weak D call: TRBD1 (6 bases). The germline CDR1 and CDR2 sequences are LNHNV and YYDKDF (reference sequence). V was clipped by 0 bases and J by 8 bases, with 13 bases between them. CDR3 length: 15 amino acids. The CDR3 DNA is TGTGCCACCAGCAGAGAAGGGGGGAGCGGCGAAAAACTGTTTTTT. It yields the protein CATSREGGSGEKLFF.

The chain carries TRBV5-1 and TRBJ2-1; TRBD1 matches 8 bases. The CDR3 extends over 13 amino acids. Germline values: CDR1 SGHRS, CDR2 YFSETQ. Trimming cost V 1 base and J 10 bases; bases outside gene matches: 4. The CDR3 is CASSLSGGSEQFF. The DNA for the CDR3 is TGCGCCAGCAGCTTGTCAGGGGGCAGCGAGCAGTTCTTC. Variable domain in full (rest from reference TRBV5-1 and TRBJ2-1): KAGVTQTPRYLIKTRGQQVTLSCSPISGHRSVSWYQQTPGQGLQFLFEYFSETQRNKGNFPGRFSGRQFSNSRSEMNVSTLELGDSALYLCASSLSGGSEQFFGPGTRLTVL.

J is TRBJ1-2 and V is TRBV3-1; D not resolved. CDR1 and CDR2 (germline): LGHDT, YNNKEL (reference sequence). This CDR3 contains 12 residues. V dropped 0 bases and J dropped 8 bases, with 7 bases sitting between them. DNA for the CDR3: TGTGCCAGCAGCCAAGAGAGGGAAGGCTACACCTTC. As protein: CASSQEREGYTF.

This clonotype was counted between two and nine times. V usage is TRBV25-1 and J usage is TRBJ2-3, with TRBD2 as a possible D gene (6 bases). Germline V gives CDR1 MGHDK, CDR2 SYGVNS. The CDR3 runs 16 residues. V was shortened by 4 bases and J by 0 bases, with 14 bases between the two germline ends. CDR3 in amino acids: CASSGRLVPSTDTQYF. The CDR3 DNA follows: TGTGCCAGCAGTGGACGACTAGTACCTAGCACAGATACGCAGTATTTT.

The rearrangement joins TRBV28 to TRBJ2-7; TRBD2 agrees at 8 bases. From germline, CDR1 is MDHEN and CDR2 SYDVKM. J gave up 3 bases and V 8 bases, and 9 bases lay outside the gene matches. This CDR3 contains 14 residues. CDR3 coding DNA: TGTGCCAGCCGCCGGGAGGGGCTCCTCTACGAGCAGTACTTC. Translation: CASRREGLLYEQYF.

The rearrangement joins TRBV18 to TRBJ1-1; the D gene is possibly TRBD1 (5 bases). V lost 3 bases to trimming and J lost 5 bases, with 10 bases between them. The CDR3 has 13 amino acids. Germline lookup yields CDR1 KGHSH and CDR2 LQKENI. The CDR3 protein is CASSPGLRTEAFF. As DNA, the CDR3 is TGTGCCAGCTCACCGGGGCTTCGGACTGAAGCTTTCTTT.

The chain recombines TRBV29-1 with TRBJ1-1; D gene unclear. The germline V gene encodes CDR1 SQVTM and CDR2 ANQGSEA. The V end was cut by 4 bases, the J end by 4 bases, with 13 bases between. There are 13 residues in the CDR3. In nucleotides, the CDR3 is TGCAGCGTTGGTATGGGGTTGAGCACTGAAGCTTTCTTT. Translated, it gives CSVGMGLSTEAFF. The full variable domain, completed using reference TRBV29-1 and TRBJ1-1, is SAVISQKPSRDICQRGTSLTIQCQVDSQVTMMFWYRQQPGQSLTLIATANQGSEATYESGFVIDKFPISRPNLTFSTLTVSNMSPEDSSIYLCSVGMGLSTEAFFGQGTRLTVV.

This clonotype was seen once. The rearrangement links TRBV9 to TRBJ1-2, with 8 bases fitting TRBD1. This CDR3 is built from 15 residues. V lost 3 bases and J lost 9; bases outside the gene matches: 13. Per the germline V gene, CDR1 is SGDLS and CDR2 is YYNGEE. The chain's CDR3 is CASSGGDGQGGSYTF. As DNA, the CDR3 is TGTGCCAGCAGCGGAGGAGACGGACAGGGTGGGAGCTACACCTTC.

The CDR3 spells CASSLTNVLTF. DNA of the CDR3: TGTGCCAGCAGTTTAACCAACGTCCTGACTTTC. This chain links TRBV12-3 or TRBV12-4 with TRBJ2-6; the D is unclear. The CDR3 runs to 11 residues. The ends were cut back, 2 bases at V and 8 bases at J, with 1 base in the middle.

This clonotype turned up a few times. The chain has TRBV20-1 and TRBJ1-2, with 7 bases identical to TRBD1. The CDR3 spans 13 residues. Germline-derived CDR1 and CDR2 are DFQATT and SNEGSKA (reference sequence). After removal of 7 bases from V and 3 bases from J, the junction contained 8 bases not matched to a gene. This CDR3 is CSVSTGTHYGYTF. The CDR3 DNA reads TGCAGTGTTTCGACAGGGACTCACTATGGCTACACCTTC.

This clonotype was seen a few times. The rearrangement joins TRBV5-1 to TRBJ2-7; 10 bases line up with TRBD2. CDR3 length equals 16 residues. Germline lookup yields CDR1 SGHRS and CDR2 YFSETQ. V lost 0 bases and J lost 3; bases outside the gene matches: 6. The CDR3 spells CASSLEASGRFYEQYF. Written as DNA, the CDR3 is TGCGCCAGCAGCTTGGAGGCTAGCGGGAGATTCTACGAGCAGTACTTC.

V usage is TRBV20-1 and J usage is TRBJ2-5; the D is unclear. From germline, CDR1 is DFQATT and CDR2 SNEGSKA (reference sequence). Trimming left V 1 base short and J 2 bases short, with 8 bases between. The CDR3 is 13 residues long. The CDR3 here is CSARVADQETQYF. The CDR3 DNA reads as TGCAGTGCTAGAGTGGCGGATCAAGAGACCCAGTACTTC.

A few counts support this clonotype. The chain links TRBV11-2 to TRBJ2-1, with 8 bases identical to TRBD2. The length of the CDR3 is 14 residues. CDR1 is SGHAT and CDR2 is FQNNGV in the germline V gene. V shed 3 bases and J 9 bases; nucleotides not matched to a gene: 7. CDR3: CASSFSGIKSEQFF. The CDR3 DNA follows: TGTGCCAGCAGCTTTAGCGGGATAAAGTCTGAGCAGTTCTTC.

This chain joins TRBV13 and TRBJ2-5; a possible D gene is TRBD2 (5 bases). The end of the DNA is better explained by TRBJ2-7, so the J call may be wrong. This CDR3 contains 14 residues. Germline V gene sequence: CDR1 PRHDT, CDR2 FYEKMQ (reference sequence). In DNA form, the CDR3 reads TGTGCCAGCAGCGAAGAATCAGACTACAACGAGCAGTACTTC. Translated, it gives CASSEESDYNEQYF.

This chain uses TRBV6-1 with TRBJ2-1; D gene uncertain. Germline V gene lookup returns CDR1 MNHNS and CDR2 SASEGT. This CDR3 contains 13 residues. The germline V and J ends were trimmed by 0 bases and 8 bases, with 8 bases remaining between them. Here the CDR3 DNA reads TGTGCCAGCAGTGAAGCCCCCAATTATGAGCAGTTCTTC. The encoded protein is CASSEAPNYEQFF.

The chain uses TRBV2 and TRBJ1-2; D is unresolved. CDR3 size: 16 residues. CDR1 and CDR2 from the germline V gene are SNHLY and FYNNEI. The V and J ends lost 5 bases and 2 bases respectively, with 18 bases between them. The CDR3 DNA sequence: TGTGCCAGCAGTATTAAGCGACGAGGGCCGAACTATGGCTACACCTTC. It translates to CASSIKRRGPNYGYTF. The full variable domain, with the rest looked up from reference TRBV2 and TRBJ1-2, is EPEVTQTPSHQVTQMGQEVILRCVPISNHLYFYWYRQILGQKVEFLVSFYNNEISEKSEIFDDQFSVERPDGSNFTLKIRSTKLEDSAMYFCASSIKRRGPNYGYTFGSGTRLTVV.

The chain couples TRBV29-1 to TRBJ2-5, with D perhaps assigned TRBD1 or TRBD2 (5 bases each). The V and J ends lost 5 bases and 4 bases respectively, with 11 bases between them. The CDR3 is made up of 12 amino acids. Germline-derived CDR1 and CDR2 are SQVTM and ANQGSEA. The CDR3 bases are TGCAGCGTTATCAGGGACGGAGAGACCCAGTACTTC. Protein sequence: CSVIRDGETQYF.

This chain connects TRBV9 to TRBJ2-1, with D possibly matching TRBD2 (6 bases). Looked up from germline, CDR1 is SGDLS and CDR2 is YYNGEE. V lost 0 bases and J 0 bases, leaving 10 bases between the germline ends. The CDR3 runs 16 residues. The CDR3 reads CASSVGRGSSYNEQFF. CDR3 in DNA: TGTGCCAGCAGCGTAGGACGGGGGAGCTCCTACAATGAGCAGTTCTTC.

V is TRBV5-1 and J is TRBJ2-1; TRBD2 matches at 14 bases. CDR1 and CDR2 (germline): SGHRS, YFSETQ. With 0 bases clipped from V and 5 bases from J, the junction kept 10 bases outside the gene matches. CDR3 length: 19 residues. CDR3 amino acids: CASSLEVTSGRAGDNEQFF. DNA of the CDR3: TGCGCCAGCAGCTTGGAGGTGACTAGCGGGAGGGCCGGGGACAATGAGCAGTTCTTC. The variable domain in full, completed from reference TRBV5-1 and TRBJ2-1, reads KAGVTQTPRYLIKTRGQQVTLSCSPISGHRSVSWYQQTPGQGLQFLFEYFSETQRNKGNFPGRFSGRQFSNSRSEMNVSTLELGDSALYLCASSLEVTSGRAGDNEQFFGPGTRLTVL.